There are a few counts of the clone carrying this T cell receptor (beta chain). Its matching antigen is unknown. Template material for amplifying TCR beta CDR3 regions consisted of RNA transcripts. The HTBI set primed first-round TCR CDR3 RT-PCR. Each CDR3 protein is one row after TCRdb ran MiXCR on the multiplex PCR reads. The sample consists of approximately 380,000 distinct CDR3 sequences, roughly 18% of them appearing once. This sample is part of a study of T cells in Graves' hyperthyroidism and ophthalmopathy. Each ophthalmopathy patient scored at least 3 on the Clinical Activity Score and at least 4 on NOSPECS grade, with duration under 3 months. Study-wide results and caveats: Separating ophthalmopathy from stable hyperthyroidism was achieved by a 13 V-J model. Before onset, ophthalmopathy was predicted by the model a median around 6.2 months earlier. Among thyroid clonotypes expanded above 0.001, most also appeared in blood.

The CDR3 length is 13 residues. CDR1 and CDR2 (germline): MDHEN, SYDVKM. V dropped 7 bases and J dropped 5 bases, with 14 bases sitting between them. Sequencing used blood. This rearrangement joins TRBV28 to TRBJ1-1, with D unresolved. This clonotype was obtained from a man in his late teens or twenties with Graves' ophthalmopathy. Written as DNA, the CDR3 is TGTGCCAGCACCCAGCTGGGATGGACTGAAGCTTTCTTT. This translates into CASTQLGWTEAFF.